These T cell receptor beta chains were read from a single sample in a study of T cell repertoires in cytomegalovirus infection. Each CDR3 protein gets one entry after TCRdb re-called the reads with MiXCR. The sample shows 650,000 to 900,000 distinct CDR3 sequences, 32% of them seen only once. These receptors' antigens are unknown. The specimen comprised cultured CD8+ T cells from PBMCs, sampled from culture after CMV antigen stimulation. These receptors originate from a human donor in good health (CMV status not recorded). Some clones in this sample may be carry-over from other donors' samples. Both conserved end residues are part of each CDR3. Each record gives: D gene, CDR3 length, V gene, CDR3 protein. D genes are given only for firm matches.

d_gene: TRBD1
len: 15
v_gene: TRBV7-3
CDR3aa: CASSVSGQQFYGYTF

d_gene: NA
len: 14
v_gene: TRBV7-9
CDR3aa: CASSFPTGPDTQYF

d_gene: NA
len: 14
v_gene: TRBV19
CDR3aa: CASNRGRGMGEQYF

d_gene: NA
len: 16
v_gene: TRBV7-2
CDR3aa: CASSSRGTGMNTEAFF

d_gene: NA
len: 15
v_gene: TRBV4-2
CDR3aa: CASSQDLIKDSPLHF

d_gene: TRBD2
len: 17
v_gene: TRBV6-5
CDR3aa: CASSSSRLAGGPGELFF

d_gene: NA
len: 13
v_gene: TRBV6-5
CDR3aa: CASSYSEGNGYTF

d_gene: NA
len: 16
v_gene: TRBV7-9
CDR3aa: CASSLPFTGANTEAFF

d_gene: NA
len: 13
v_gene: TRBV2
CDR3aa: CVSGTAYNQPQHF

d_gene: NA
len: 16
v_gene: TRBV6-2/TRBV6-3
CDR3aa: CASKTSLLGGVAEAFF

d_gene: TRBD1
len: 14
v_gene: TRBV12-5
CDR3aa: CASGLTGGLDGYTF

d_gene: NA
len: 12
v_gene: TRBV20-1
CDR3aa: CSANQEGEKLFF

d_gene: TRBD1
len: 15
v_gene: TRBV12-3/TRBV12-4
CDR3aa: CASSYLDRGYYGYTF

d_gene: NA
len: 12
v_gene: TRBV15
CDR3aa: CATSREAQPQHF

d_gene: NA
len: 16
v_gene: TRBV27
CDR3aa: CASSLIGATSTYGYTF

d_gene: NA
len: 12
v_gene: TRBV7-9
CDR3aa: CASSGPTDEAFF

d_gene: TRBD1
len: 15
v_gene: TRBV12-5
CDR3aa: CASGRGTGELLGYTF

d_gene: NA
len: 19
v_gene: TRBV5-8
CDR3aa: CASSWVSGFDPEPQETQYF

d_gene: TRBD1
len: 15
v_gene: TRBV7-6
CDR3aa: CASSPSRTGHYEQYF

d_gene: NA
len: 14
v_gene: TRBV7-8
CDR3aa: CASSAESNTGELFF

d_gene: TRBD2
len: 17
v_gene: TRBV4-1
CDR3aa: CASSQGRMTSTTDTQYF

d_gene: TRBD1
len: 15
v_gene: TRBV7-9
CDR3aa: CASSLMGQGDNEQFF

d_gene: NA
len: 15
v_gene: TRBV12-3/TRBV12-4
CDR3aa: CASSFWQGGYNEQFF

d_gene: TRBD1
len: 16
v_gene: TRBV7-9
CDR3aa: CASPRDRASGANVLTF

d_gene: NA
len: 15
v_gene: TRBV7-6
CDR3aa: CASSSKRAAQETQYF

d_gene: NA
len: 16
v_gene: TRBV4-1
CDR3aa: CASSQESGTHYNEQFF

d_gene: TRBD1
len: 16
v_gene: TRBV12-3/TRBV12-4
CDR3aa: CASSPSPQGAGNTIYF

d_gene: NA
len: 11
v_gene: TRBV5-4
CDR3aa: CASIEAGELFF

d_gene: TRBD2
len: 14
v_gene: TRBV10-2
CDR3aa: CASRSGGLDNEQFF

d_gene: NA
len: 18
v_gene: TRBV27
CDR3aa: CASSSPGTAGWAYNEQFF

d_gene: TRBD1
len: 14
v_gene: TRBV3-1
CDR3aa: CASSQGTGYEKLFF

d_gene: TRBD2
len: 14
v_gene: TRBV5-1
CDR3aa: CASSLVGGVNEQFF

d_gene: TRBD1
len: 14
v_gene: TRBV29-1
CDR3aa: CSVDVGQVDTEAFF

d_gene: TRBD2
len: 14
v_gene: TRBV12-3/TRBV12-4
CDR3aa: CASSAGVNTGELFF

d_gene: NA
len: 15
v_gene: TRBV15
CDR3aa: CATSGGPFFSYEQYF

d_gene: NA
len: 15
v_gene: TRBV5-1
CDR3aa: CASSYLSRDAGELFF

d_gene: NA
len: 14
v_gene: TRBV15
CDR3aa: CATSLRAANNEQFF

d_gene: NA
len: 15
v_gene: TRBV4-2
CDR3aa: CASSQDLQGGNEQFF

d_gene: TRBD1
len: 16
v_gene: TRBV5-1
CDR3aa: CASSDGQGRFDTEAFF

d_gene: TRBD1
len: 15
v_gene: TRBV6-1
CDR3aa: CASSYRTGSSGELFF

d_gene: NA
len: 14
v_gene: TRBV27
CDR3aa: CASSSIDVKNIQYF

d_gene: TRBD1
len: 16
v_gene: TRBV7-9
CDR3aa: CASSLVTGGVQETQYF

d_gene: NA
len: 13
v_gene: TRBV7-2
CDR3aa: CALWTPHTGELFF

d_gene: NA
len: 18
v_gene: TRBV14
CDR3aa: CASSQEWPGGGTVDEQFF

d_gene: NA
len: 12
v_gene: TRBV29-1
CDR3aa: CSVEAVYPEAFF

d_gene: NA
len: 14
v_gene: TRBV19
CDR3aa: CASSIGKGTTEAFF

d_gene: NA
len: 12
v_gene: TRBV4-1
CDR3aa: CASSQGNEKLFF

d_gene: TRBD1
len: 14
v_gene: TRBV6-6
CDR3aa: CASSYGQGATEAFF

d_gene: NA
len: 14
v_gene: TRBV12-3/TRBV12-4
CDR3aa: CASSSAPEDYEQYF

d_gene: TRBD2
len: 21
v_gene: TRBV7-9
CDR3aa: CATFTFPTSGAPYTNTGELFF

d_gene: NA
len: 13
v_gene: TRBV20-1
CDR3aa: CSARGVGDNEQFF

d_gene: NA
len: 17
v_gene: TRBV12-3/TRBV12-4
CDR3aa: CASSFRITSPKEETQYF

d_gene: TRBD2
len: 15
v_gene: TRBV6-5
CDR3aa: CASSSPSGGANEQFF

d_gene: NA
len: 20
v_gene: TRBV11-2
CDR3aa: CASSLGYTQLAEGHYNEQFF

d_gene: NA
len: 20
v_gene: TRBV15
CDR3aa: CATSRVDVGDAGLDQETQYF

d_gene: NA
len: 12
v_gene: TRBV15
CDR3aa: CATSRDWPEAFF

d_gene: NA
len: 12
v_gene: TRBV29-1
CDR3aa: CSVVREQETQYF

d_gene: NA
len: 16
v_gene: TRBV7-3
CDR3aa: CASRRNLLISNQPQHF

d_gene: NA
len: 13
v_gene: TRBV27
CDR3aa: CASSWGADTEAFF

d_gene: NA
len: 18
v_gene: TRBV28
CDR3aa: CASSLLVSQGMSTDTQYF